Below, 25 T cell receptor beta chains from the same sample are listed, as sequenced in a study of shared clonotypes between healthy human individuals. Assay used: immunoSEQ multiplex PCR; TCRdb lists only in-frame clones, some missing. Found here are about 2.3 million clones, just over 90% of them singletons; the top ten hold about 0.41%. Sequencing was carried out using naive CD4+ T cells from PBMCs. Subset specified: CD45RA+ positively selected. These receptors were collected from a young man in good health. Some clones in this sample may be carry-over from other donors' samples.

This chain connects TRBV5-1 to TRBJ2-7; perhaps TRBD2 as D (5 bases). The length of the CDR3 is 15 residues. V lost 3 bases to trimming and J lost 0 bases, with 13 bases between them. The germline CDR1 and CDR2 sequences are SGHRS and YFSETQ. DNA for the CDR3: TGCGCCAGCAGCTGGGGAGTGAGCGGCTCCTACGAGCAGTACTTC. This codes for CASSWGVSGSYEQYF.

This sequence joins TRBV9 and TRBJ1-4; D gene unclear. The ends were cut back, 2 bases at V and 7 bases at J, with 15 bases in the middle. CDR1 is SGDLS and CDR2 is YYNGEE in the germline V gene. The CDR3 is 15 amino acids. CDR3 in DNA: TGTGCCAGCAGCGTTATGGCAGGCCCTTTTGAAAAACTGTTTTTT. This sequence encodes CASSVMAGPFEKLFF. The full variable domain, in which reference TRBV9 and TRBJ1-4 provide the parts outside the CDR3, is DSGVTQTPKHLITATGQRVTLRCSPRSGDLSVYWYQQSLDQGLQFLIQYYNGEERAKGNILERFSAQQFPDLHSELNLSSLELGDSALYFCASSVMAGPFEKLFFGSGTQLSVL.

The chain recombines TRBV6-4 with TRBJ2-3, with TRBD2 as a possible D gene (5 bases). Trimming left V 3 bases short and J 0 bases short, with 7 bases between. The length of the CDR3 is 14 residues. The V gene's germline CDR1 is MRHNA and CDR2 SNTAGT. CDR3 nucleotides: TGTGCCAGCAGTGAACTAGGCAGCACAGATACGCAGTATTTT. It is translated as CASSELGSTDTQYF.

This clone has just one count. The chain uses TRBV7-2 and TRBJ2-7, with 8 positions matching TRBD2. CDR1 SGHTA and CDR2 FQGNSA come from the germline V gene. This CDR3 is 16 amino acids long. V trimming: 2 bases; J trimming: 7 bases; junction bases outside the gene matches: 13. In nucleotides, the CDR3 is TGTGCCAGCAGCTTAAGGGGTAGCGGGGCCTTAGGAGAGCAGTACTTC. Translating gives CASSLRGSGALGEQYF.

This CDR3 is CASSSWSIANTGELFF. DNA of the CDR3: TGTGCCAGCAGTTCATGGAGTATAGCGAACACCGGGGAGCTGTTTTTT. V and J are TRBV27 and TRBJ2-2; D uncertain. V lost 4 bases and J 0 bases, leaving 12 bases between the germline ends. CDR1 MNHEY and CDR2 SMNVEV come from the germline V gene (reference sequence). There are 16 residues in the CDR3.

The genes are TRBV5-1 and TRBJ2-6; D tentatively fits TRBD1 or TRBD2 (5 bases each). The CDR3 covers 18 residues. Germline CDR1 and CDR2: SGHRS and YFSETQ. V lost 2 bases, J lost 1 base, and 16 bases lay in between. The CDR3 coding sequence is TGCGCCAGCAGCTTAACCCCGGGACGGGGTTCTGGGGCCAACGTCCTGACTTTC. Its protein is CASSLTPGRGSGANVLTF.

The rearrangement joins TRBV15 to TRBJ1-4, with TRBD1 as a possible D gene (5 bases). This CDR3 is 13 amino acids long. Trimming stripped 5 bases from V and 8 bases from J, with 12 bases between. Germline values: CDR1 LNHNV, CDR2 YYDKDF (reference sequence). The CDR3, as DNA: TGTGCCACCAGCCGAAAGACAGCCGAAAAACTGTTTTTT. Protein product: CATSRKTAEKLFF.

A few counts support this clone. This rearrangement joins TRBV7-9 to TRBJ2-7; D not certain. Trimming took off 5 bases at V and 0 bases at J, with 2 bases between the two ends. Germline CDR1 SEHNR, CDR2 FQNEAQ (reference sequence). The CDR3 is 11 amino acids. CDR3 nucleotides: TGTGCCAGCAGCGCCTCCTACGAGCAGTACTTC. This encodes CASSASYEQYF.

To note about this clone: In the same sample, other DNA sequences code for this CDR3. This chain links TRBV29-1 with TRBJ2-1; possibly TRBD1 for D (5 bases). Per germline, CDR1 SQVTM and CDR2 ANQGSEA. The CDR3 runs 13 residues. Trimming cost V 5 bases and J 0 bases, with 8 bases left between them. The CDR3 spells CSVRGRSYNEQFF. In DNA form, the CDR3 reads TGCAGCGTTAGGGGTCGCTCCTACAATGAGCAGTTCTTC.

This chain joins TRBV28 and TRBJ2-1; D gene ambiguous. Germline V CDR1 and CDR2: MDHEN, SYDVKM. V was clipped by 3 bases and J by 7 bases, with 13 bases between them. The CDR3 consists of 14 residues. This CDR3 is CASSLRARKNEQFF. DNA for the CDR3: TGTGCCAGCAGTTTGCGAGCCCGGAAGAATGAGCAGTTCTTC.

The V and J genes are TRBV5-1 and TRBJ2-5, with a possible D match to TRBD1 (6 bases). V lost 4 bases to trimming and J lost 3 bases, with 16 bases between them. CDR3 size: 15 residues. From germline, CDR1 is SGHRS and CDR2 YFSETQ. The CDR3 coding sequence is TGCGCCAGCAGCCTACGGGACACCCGTAAAGAGACCCAGTACTTC. This codes for CASSLRDTRKETQYF.

About this clone itself: This sample includes further DNA sequences coding for the same CDR3. The chain joins TRBV9 to TRBJ2-3; unclear D gene. CDR3 length equals 15 residues. Deletions cut 0 bases from V and 0 bases from J, with 8 bases between. The germline gives CDR1 SGDLS, CDR2 YYNGEE. As DNA, the CDR3 is TGTGCCAGCAGCGTAGGAACGGTGAGCACAGATACGCAGTATTTT. Amino acid sequence: CASSVGTVSTDTQYF.

The chain uses TRBV29-1 and TRBJ2-7, with a weak D call TRBD2 (6 bases). The CDR3 contains 13 residues. From germline, CDR1 is SQVTM and CDR2 ANQGSEA. V was cut by 6 bases and J by 6 bases, with 18 bases left in between. The CDR3 bases are TGCAGCGTCCGACGGGGAAGGGAGGTCGAGCAGTACTTC. It yields the protein CSVRRGREVEQYF.

This sequence joins TRBV18 and TRBJ2-3, with D maybe TRBD2 (6 bases). This CDR3 has 15 residues. The V end lost 2 bases, the J end lost 4 bases, and 13 bases lay between the germline ends. Germline V CDR1 and CDR2: KGHSH, LQKENI. CDR3 region: CASSPTTSFADTQYF. The CDR3 nucleotides are TGTGCCAGCTCACCAACAACTAGCTTTGCAGATACGCAGTATTTT.

This clone came up a few times. Other DNA sequences in the sample encode the same CDR3. V usage is TRBV15 and J usage is TRBJ2-5; no clear D. The CDR3 runs to 12 residues. Trimming cost V 0 bases and J 3 bases, with 2 bases left between them. Germline loops: CDR1 LNHNV, CDR2 YYDKDF (reference sequence). The CDR3 reads CATSRDKETQYF. The CDR3 bases are TGTGCCACCAGCAGAGATAAAGAGACCCAGTACTTC.

A word on this clone: The same CDR3 can be traced to other DNA sequences in this sample. The V gene is TRBV5-4, the J gene TRBJ2-7; 13 bases fit TRBD2. The CDR3 contains 15 residues. Germline V gives CDR1 SGHNT, CDR2 YYREEE (reference sequence). The J segment lost 2 bases and the V segment lost 4 bases, leaving 3 bases of the junction unmatched. CDR3 protein: CASSPGTSGTYEQYF. CDR3 DNA sequence: TGTGCCAGCAGCCCCGGGACTAGCGGGACCTACGAGCAGTACTTC. Full variable domain (remainder filled in from reference TRBV5-4 and TRBJ2-7): ETGVTQSPTHLIKTRGQQVTLRCSSQSGHNTVSWYQQALGQGPQFIFQYYREEENGRGNFPPRFSGLQFPNYSSELNVNALELDDSALYLCASSPGTSGTYEQYFGPGTRLTVT.

This rearrangement joins TRBV6-1 to TRBJ2-1; 10 nucleotides match TRBD2. The CDR3 has 16 amino acids. The germline V gene has CDR1 MNHNS and CDR2 SASEGT. Trimming cost V 1 base and J 4 bases; bases outside gene matches: 4. The CDR3 here is CASSEETSGIYNEQFF. CDR3 nucleotides: TGTGCCAGCAGTGAAGAAACTAGCGGGATATACAATGAGCAGTTCTTC.

The CDR3 reads CASSPWTASEQFF. CDR3 DNA: TGTGCCAGCAGCCCGTGGACCGCGAGTGAGCAGTTCTTC. The chain employs TRBV11-2 and TRBJ2-1; no reliable D call. The V gene's germline CDR1 is SGHAT and CDR2 FQNNGV. With 5 bases removed from V and 9 bases from J, the gap between germline ends came to 14 bases. CDR3 length equals 13 residues.

In this sample, this clone turned up once. This sequence joins TRBV15 and TRBJ2-3; 9 bases map to TRBD1. The V and J ends lost 4 bases and 2 bases, in that order; junction bases with no gene match: 4. The CDR3 extends over 15 amino acids. Looked up from germline, CDR1 is LNHNV and CDR2 is YYDKDF (reference sequence). The chain's CDR3 is CATSNRDRATDTQYF. The CDR3 nucleotides are TGTGCCACCAGCAACCGGGACAGGGCCACAGATACGCAGTATTTT.

Of note for this clone: This sample includes further DNA sequences coding for the same CDR3. V is TRBV9 and J is TRBJ2-3, with a weak D call TRBD1 (6 bases). The germline V gene encodes CDR1 SGDLS and CDR2 YYNGEE. V lost 0 bases to trimming and J lost 0 bases, with 8 bases between them. This CDR3 is built from 15 residues. DNA for the CDR3: TGTGCCAGCAGCGTAGTTGGACAGAGCACAGATACGCAGTATTTT. Its translation is CASSVVGQSTDTQYF.

Here the CDR3 DNA reads TGTGCCAGCACCTTGGGGGGGGCGATGTCCTATGGCTACACCTTC. Its protein is CASTLGGAMSYGYTF. The chain has TRBV28 and TRBJ1-2, with a weak D call TRBD1 (6 bases). The CDR3 spans 15 residues. Germline CDR1 reads MDHEN; CDR2 reads SYDVKM. Trimming cost V 7 bases and J 4 bases, with 19 bases left between them.

The chain uses TRBV2 and TRBJ2-7; TRBD2 is a possible D gene (5 bases). The germline V gene encodes CDR1 SNHLY and CDR2 FYNNEI. Trimming took 7 bases from V and 2 from J, leaving 12 bases between them. This CDR3 contains 13 residues. CDR3 residues: CASTGNIAYEQYF. The CDR3 DNA sequence: TGTGCCAGCACCGGGAATATCGCCTACGAGCAGTACTTC.

The chain has TRBV6-1 and TRBJ1-5, with D uncertain. V was shortened by 7 bases and J by 7 bases, with 23 bases between the two germline ends. Germline CDR1 is MNHNS and CDR2 is SASEGT. The CDR3 runs to 16 residues. Here the CDR3 reads CASTDGKTLLYQPQHF. CDR3 DNA: TGTGCCAGCACTGACGGGAAAACCTTGTTGTACCAGCCCCAGCATTTT.

The chain recombines TRBV25-1 with TRBJ1-1; D gene unclear. This CDR3 spans 13 amino acids. Germline V gene data show CDR1 as MGHDK and CDR2 as SYGVNS. CDR3 in amino acids: CVWASSRWTEAFF. CDR3 DNA: TGTGTCTGGGCCAGCTCCCGGTGGACTGAAGCTTTCTTT.

The sample holds a few counts of this clone. Other nucleotide sequences in the sample specify the same CDR3. The genes are TRBV30 and TRBJ1-5; D unclear. V was pared by 1 base and J by 0 bases, with 4 bases between. The CDR3 runs to 13 residues. Per germline, CDR1 GTSNPN and CDR2 SVGIG (reference sequence). CDR3 region: CAWSDNSNQPQHF. The DNA of the CDR3 is TGTGCCTGGAGTGACAATAGCAATCAGCCCCAGCATTTT.